The 4 T cell receptor beta chains reported below all come from one sample, sequenced in a study of shared clonotypes between healthy human individuals. TCRdb's copy holds only in-frame clones and misses some; the assay was immunoSEQ multiplex PCR. The sample has about 1.4 million clones; more than 95% are singletons. Sequencing was done on a sample of naive CD4+ T cells sorted from blood. Subset given: CD45RA+ positively selected. The receptor set was obtained from a man younger than 45 in good health.

The chain is built from TRBV29-1 and TRBJ2-2; D tentatively reads TRBD1 or TRBD2 (5 bases each). Germline V gene data show CDR1 as SQVTM and CDR2 as ANQGSEA. This CDR3 contains 13 residues. Trimming stripped 4 bases from V and 4 bases from J, with 10 bases between. CDR3 DNA: TGCAGCGTTGCGAGGGGTCGCACCGGGGAGCTGTTTTTT. This encodes CSVARGRTGELFF.

The chain is built from TRBV6-1 and TRBJ2-7, with 11 bases aligning to TRBD2. The CDR3 spans 15 residues. V lost 4 bases, J lost 2 bases, and 4 bases stayed unmatched. Germline V gene lookup returns CDR1 MNHNS and CDR2 SASEGT. CDR3 region: CASSGTSGSPYEQYF. The CDR3 DNA sequence: TGTGCCAGCAGTGGCACTAGCGGGAGCCCCTACGAGCAGTACTTC.

This rearrangement joins TRBV15 to TRBJ1-4; D is uncertain. CDR3 size: 16 residues. Germline CDR1 is LNHNV and CDR2 is YYDKDF (reference sequence). Trimming removed 0 bases from V and 5 bases from J, with 13 bases in between. The CDR3, as DNA: TGTGCCACCAGCAGAGAGGGCGTAAGGCCGAATGAAAAACTGTTTTTT. It codes for CATSREGVRPNEKLFF. Full variable domain (rest looked up from reference TRBV15 and TRBJ1-4): DAMVIQNPRYQVTQFGKPVTLSCSQTLNHNVMYWYQQKSSQAPKLLFHYYDKDFNNEADTPDNFQSRRPNTSFCFLDIRSPGLGDTAMYLCATSREGVRPNEKLFFGSGTQLSVL.

This sequence joins TRBV28 and TRBJ2-3; tentatively, D is TRBD1 (5 bases). V gave up 5 bases and J gave up 8 bases, with 14 bases separating them. The CDR3 consists of 13 residues. Germline assignment: CDR1 MDHEN and CDR2 SYDVKM. CDR3 sequence reads: CASSLQGTGTQYF. CDR3 DNA sequence: TGTGCCAGCAGTCTTCAGGGTACTGGTACGCAGTATTTT.